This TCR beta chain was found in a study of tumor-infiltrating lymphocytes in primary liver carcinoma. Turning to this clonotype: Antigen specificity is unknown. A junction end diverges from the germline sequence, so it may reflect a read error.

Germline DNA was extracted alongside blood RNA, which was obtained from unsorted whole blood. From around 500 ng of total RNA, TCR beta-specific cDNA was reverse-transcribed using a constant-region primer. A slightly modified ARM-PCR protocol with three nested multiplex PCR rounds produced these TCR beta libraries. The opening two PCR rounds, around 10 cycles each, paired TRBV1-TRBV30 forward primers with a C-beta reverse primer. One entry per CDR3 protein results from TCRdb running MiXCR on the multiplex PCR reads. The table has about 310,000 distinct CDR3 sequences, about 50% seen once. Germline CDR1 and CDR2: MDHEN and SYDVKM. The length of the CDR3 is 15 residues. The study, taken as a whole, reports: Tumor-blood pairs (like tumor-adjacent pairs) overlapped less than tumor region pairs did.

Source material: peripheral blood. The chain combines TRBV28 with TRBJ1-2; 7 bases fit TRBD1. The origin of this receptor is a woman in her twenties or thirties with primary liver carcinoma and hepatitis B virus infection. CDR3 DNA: TGTGCCAGCAGTTTAGTAGGGGGCGCTAATTATGGCTACACCTTC. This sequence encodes CASSLVGGANYGYTF.